This TCR beta chain was found in a study of T cells in tumors after PD-1 blockade. Study context: Some patients also took daily vismodegib 150 mg during anti-PD-1 treatment. Peripheral blood samples averaged roughly 40,000 unique clonotypes and 95,000 to 120,000 templates. Findings and caveats of the study: Peripheral recruitment is suggested, as some novel exhausted tumor clones were in pre-treatment blood.

This clone turned up a few times. Its cognate antigen is unknown. TCRdb's table, derived via immunoSEQ multiplex PCR, lists solely in-frame clones and lacks some. In the table there are roughly 59,000 clones, over 75% of which are singletons. CDR3 length: 16 residues. Losses at the gene ends were 0 bases for V and 2 bases for J; bases not matched to a gene: 5. Germline V lookup: CDR1 SGHKS, CDR2 YYEKEE (reference sequence). J is TRBJ1-2 and V is TRBV5-5; 9 bases are shared with TRBD1. The sample in question was PBMCs, obtained before anti-PD-1 treatment. This sequence was found in a human donor with basal cell carcinoma. CDR3 nucleotide sequence: TGTGCCAGCAGCTTGGGGGACAGGGTTCAGAACTATGGCTACACCTTC. Translation gives CASSLGDRVQNYGYTF. The complete variable domain, with remaining parts taken from reference TRBV5-5 and TRBJ1-2, reads DAGVTQSPTHLIKTRGQQVTLRCSPISGHKSVSWYQQVLGQGPQFIFQYYEKEERGRGNFPDRFSARQFPNYSSELNVNALLLGDSALYLCASSLGDRVQNYGYTFGSGTRLTVV.